This T cell receptor beta chain was captured in a study of blood T cell repertoires in COVID-19. Overall study context: PBMCs, B-cell-depleted T cells, or T cells were the source of the cDNA or gDNA that made up the material.

Participant reports of clinical history set cohort assignment. Per the original methods: Amplifying reference gene primers gave estimates of nucleated cell counts. Clones were sequenced by immunoSEQ multiplex PCR, and TCRdb holds only the in-frame ones, with some missing. V and J calls and clone size are given by that table; D and trimming were obtained from the DNA. The sample records about 100,000 clones, roughly 85% being singletons. Germline lookup yields CDR1 MNHEY and CDR2 SVGAGI. V gave up 0 bases and J gave up 5 bases, with 10 bases separating them. This CDR3 region has 14 residues. This clonotype was obtained from a woman aged 45-65 years who had recovered from COVID-19. The chain employs TRBV6-5 and TRBJ1-1; a weak D match, TRBD1 (6 bases). Sequencing was performed on PBMCs or T cells enriched from blood (not recorded which). The CDR3 coding sequence is TGTGCCAGCAGTTACTCCTACAGGGATACTGAAGCTTTCTTT. Its protein is CASSYSYRDTEAFF.